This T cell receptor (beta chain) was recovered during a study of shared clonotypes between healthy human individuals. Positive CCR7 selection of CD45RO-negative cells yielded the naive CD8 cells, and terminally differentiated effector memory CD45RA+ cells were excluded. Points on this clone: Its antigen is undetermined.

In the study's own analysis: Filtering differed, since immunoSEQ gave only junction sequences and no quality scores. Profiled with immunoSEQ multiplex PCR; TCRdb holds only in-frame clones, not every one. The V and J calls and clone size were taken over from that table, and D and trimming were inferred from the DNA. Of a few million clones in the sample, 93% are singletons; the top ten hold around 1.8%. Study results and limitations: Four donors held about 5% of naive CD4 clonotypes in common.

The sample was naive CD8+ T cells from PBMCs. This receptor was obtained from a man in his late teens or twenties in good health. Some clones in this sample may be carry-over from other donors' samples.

CDR3: CASSGRQGVVTNEQFF. The CDR3 bases are TGTGCCAGCAGCGGAAGACAGGGGGTGGTGACCAATGAGCAGTTCTTC. The V call is TRBV11-3, the J call TRBJ2-1, with 9 positions matching TRBD1. Germline-derived CDR1 and CDR2 are SGHNT and YENEEA. The CDR3 covers 16 residues. V was pared by 5 bases and J by 6 bases, with 11 bases of the junction left unmatched.